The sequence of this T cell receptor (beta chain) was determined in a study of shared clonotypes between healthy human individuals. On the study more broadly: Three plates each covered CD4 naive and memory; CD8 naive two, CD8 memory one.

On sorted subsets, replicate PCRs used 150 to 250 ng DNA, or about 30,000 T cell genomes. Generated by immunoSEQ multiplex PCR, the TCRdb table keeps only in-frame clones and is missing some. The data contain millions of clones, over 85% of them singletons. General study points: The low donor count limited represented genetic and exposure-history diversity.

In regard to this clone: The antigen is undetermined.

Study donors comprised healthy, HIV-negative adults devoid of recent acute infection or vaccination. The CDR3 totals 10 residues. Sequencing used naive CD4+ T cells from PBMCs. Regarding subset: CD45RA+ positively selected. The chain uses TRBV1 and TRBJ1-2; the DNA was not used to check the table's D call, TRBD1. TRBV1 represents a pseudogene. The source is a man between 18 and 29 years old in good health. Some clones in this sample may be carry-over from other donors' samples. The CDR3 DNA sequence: TGCACCAGCAGTCACCCACAGGGGATCTTC. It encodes CTSSHPQGIF.